This is a list of T cell receptor beta chains from one sample in a study of T cells in Graves' hyperthyroidism and ophthalmopathy. From the multiplex PCR reads, TCRdb called clonotypes with MiXCR, one entry per CDR3 protein. This sample has over 700,000 distinct CDR3 sequences, with roughly 40% found just once. The sample taken for sequencing was blood. These receptors came from a man aged 18-30 years with Graves' hyperthyroidism. CDR3s include the opening cysteine and the closing phenylalanine or tryptophan. D genes are given only for firm matches. The size of a clone is reported for some rows only, either as once, few or many, or as a class for expanded clones.

v_gene	abundance	d_gene	j_gene	CDR3aa	CDR3nt
TRBV6-6	-	-	TRBJ2-5	CASSPEGGLKETQYF	TGTGCCAGCAGTCCCGAAGGGGGACTTAAAGAGACCCAGTACTTC
TRBV7-2	-	-	TRBJ1-6	CASSHRTYNSPLHF	TGTGCCAGCAGCCACCGGACCTATAATTCACCCCTCCACTTT
TRBV12-3/TRBV12-4	few	TRBD1	TRBJ1-1	CASSIQGRWDTEAFF	TGTGCCAGCAGTATACAGGGGAGATGGGACACTGAAGCTTTCTTT
TRBV7-8	-	-	TRBJ1-4	CASSLSSGAVEKLFF	TGTGCCAGCAGCTTGAGTAGTGGCGCCGTTGAAAAACTGTTTTTT
TRBV29-1	-	-	TRBJ2-5	CSGGTAEGTVQETQYF	TGCAGCGGCGGGACAGCTGAAGGGACAGTTCAAGAGACCCAGTACTTC
TRBV5-6	-	TRBD1	TRBJ1-1	CASEQYRGLAEAFF	TGTGCCAGCGAACAATACAGGGGGCTGGCTGAAGCTTTCTTT
TRBV9	-	-	TRBJ1-6	CASSGAREGDPYNSPLHF	TGTGCCAGCAGCGGGGCGAGGGAAGGGGACCCCTATAATTCACCCCTCCACTTT
TRBV10-3	few	-	TRBJ1-5	CASSPPGALPQPQHF	TGTGCCAGCAGTCCCCCGGGAGCGCTCCCTCAGCCCCAGCATTTT
TRBV20-1	many	TRBD1	TRBJ1-1	CSAGQGWYTEAFF	TGCAGTGCAGGACAGGGGTGGTACACTGAAGCTTTCTTT
TRBV2	-	TRBD2	TRBJ2-5	CASSEEAGGQETQYF	TGTGCCAGCAGTGAAGAGGCGGGGGGTCAAGAGACCCAGTACTTC
TRBV27	-	-	TRBJ2-2	CASSTRDRFTGELFF	TGTGCCAGCAGTACCCGGGACCGATTCACCGGGGAGCTGTTTTTT
TRBV7-6	many	-	TRBJ1-3	CASSGGNSGNTIYF	TGTGCCAGCAGCGGAGGGAACTCTGGAAACACCATATATTTT
TRBV20-1	-	-	TRBJ1-2	CSARIGTRTGYTF	TGCAGTGCTAGGATTGGGACGAGGACTGGCTACACCTTC
TRBV2	-	-	TRBJ2-6	CASSPPRRTGANVLTF	TGTGCCAGCAGTCCCCCCCGACGGACTGGGGCCAACGTCCTGACTTTC
TRBV7-9	-	-	TRBJ1-1	CASTPGLAGAFF	TGTGCCAGCACACCGGGACTAGCGGGAGCTTTCTTT
TRBV6-5	few	TRBD2	TRBJ2-7	CASSYHGGSYEQYF	TGTGCCAGCAGTTACCACGGGGGGTCCTACGAGCAGTACTTC
TRBV10-3	-	-	TRBJ1-1	CAISVPGSNTEAFF	TGTGCCATCAGTGTTCCGGGCTCGAACACTGAAGCTTTCTTT
TRBV12-3/TRBV12-4	many	-	TRBJ1-3	CASSLTGNTIYF	TGTGCCAGCAGCTTAACTGGAAACACCATATATTTT
TRBV9	many	TRBD1	TRBJ1-1	CASAIGGGTEAFF	TGTGCCAGCGCGATAGGGGGCGGGACTGAAGCTTTCTTT
TRBV6-1	few	-	TRBJ2-7	CASSRLWDHRYEQYF	TGTGCCAGCAGTAGGTTGTGGGACCACCGGTACGAGCAGTACTTC
TRBV4-1	-	-	TRBJ2-5	CASSQDVVRPETQYF	TGCGCCAGCAGCCAAGACGTCGTCCGACCGGAGACCCAGTACTTC
TRBV20-1	-	-	TRBJ2-2	CSARDGMNTGELFF	TGCAGTGCTAGGGACGGCATGAACACCGGGGAGCTGTTTTTT
TRBV5-1	many	-	TRBJ2-7	CASSLGGTYEQYF	TGTGCCAGCAGCTTAGGAGGGACCTACGAGCAGTACTTC
TRBV4-1	-	-	TRBJ2-7	CASSPATRAEQYF	TGCGCCAGCAGCCCAGCGACAAGGGCCGAGCAGTACTTC